Listed below are T cell receptor beta chains from one sample, sequenced in a study of technical replicates of blood from a handful of donors. TCRdb's copy holds only in-frame clones and misses some; the assay was immunoSEQ multiplex PCR. The sample lists some 99,000 clones; about 95% were seen once. Sequencing was done on a sample of T cells isolated from PBMCs. These receptors originate from a human donor in good health. The CDR3 runs from the conserved cysteine through the conserved F or W. Fields, in order: V gene, J gene, D gene, clone size, CDR3 protein, CDR3 DNA. D genes are given only for firm matches. Only part of the rows carry a size: once, few, many, or a class if the clone is expanded.

>TRBV2|TRBJ1-1|-|-
CASSEAGGTEAFF
TGTGCCAGCAGTGAAGCAGGGGGCACTGAAGCTTTCTTT
>TRBV28|TRBJ1-2|TRBD1|-
CASSTGGAANYGYTF
TGTGCCAGCAGTACAGGGGGCGCGGCTAACTATGGCTACACCTTC
>TRBV6-1|TRBJ1-5|-|once
CASSLTLYSNQPQHF
TGTGCCAGCAGTCTGACTTTATATAGCAATCAGCCCCAGCATTTT
>TRBV29-1|TRBJ2-7|TRBD1|-
CSVGETGGGEYF
TGCAGCGTTGGGGAGACAGGGGGAGGGGAGTACTTC
>TRBV19|TRBJ2-2|TRBD2|-
CASSDPGLNTGELFF
TGTGCCAGTTCAGATCCGGGACTAAACACCGGGGAGCTGTTTTTT
>TRBV7-9|TRBJ2-1|TRBD2|-
CASSLTSTSGGANEQFF
TGTGCCAGCAGCTTAACATCGACTAGCGGGGGGGCGAATGAGCAGTTCTTC
>TRBV25-1|TRBJ2-5|-|-
CASSPPGHVGSYF
TGTGCCAGCAGTCCCCCGGGACATGTGGGGTCGTACTTC
>TRBV19|TRBJ2-5|TRBD1|-
CASSHYRGETQYF
TGTGCCAGTAGCCACTACAGGGGAGAGACCCAGTACTTC
>TRBV6-1|TRBJ2-7|-|-
CASSEGTVGYEQYF
TGTGCCAGCAGTGAAGGGACAGTCGGCTACGAGCAGTACTTC
>TRBV4-2|TRBJ2-5|-|-
CASSQATTEETQYF
TGTGCCAGCAGCCAAGCTACGACAGAAGAGACCCAGTACTTC
>TRBV7-7|TRBJ2-5|TRBD1|-
CASSRDREETQYF
TGTGCTAGCAGTCGGGACAGGGAAGAGACCCAGTACTTC
>TRBV5-1|TRBJ2-1|-|-
CASSLDFPGPYNEQFF
TGCGCCAGCAGCTTGGACTTTCCAGGCCCTTACAATGAGCAGTTCTTC
>TRBV7-6|TRBJ2-5|TRBD1|-
CASSLVNRGPISGTQYF
TGTGCCAGCAGCTTAGTTAACAGGGGCCCTATCTCAGGAACCCAGTACTTC
>TRBV28|TRBJ2-3|TRBD1|-
CASKGTGSVDTQYF
TGTGCCAGTAAAGGGACAGGGTCGGTAGATACGCAGTATTTT
>TRBV4-1|TRBJ2-2|-|-
CASSQDQLQGVTGELFF
TGCGCCAGCAGCCAAGATCAACTACAGGGCGTCACCGGGGAGCTGTTTTTT
>TRBV5-6|TRBJ2-5|-|-
CASSFGRTSMGETQYF
TGTGCCAGCAGCTTTGGCAGGACTTCAATGGGGGAGACCCAGTACTTC
>TRBV7-9|TRBJ2-1|-|-
CASSLAAYGEQFF
TGTGCCAGCAGCTTAGCCGCGTACGGGGAGCAGTTCTTC
>TRBV7-9|TRBJ2-7|-|-
CASSQILYEQYF
TGTGCCAGCAGCCAGATCCTGTACGAGCAGTACTTC
>TRBV6-5|TRBJ2-2|TRBD2|-
CASSYARGGSGELFF
TGTGCCAGCAGTTACGCGCGGGGGGGCTCCGGGGAGCTGTTTTTT
>TRBV4-1|TRBJ1-2|-|-
CASSQEPTGIYGYTF
TGCGCCAGCAGCCAAGAACCTACAGGGATCTATGGCTACACCTTC
>TRBV19|TRBJ2-4|-|-
CASSEKGSSSKTRNIQYF
TGTGCCAGTAGTGAGAAAGGGAGCAGTAGTAAAACCAGAAACATTCAGTACTTC
>TRBV19|TRBJ2-3|TRBD2|-
CASSTALAGENTDTQYF
TGTGCCAGTAGTACCGCTTTAGCGGGGGAAAACACAGATACGCAGTATTTT
>TRBV16|TRBJ1-1|-|once
CASSQKGEAFF
TGTGCCAGCAGCCAGAAGGGAGAGGCTTTCTTT
>TRBV10-3|TRBJ1-5|-|once
CAISETSNQPQHF
TGTGCCATCAGTGAGACTTCCAATCAGCCCCAGCATTTT
>TRBV2|TRBJ2-7|TRBD1|-
CASRGQISSYEQYF
TGTGCCAGCAGGGGACAGATAAGCTCCTACGAGCAGTACTTC
>TRBV4-1|TRBJ2-3|TRBD2|-
CASSQNLAGGTDTQYF
TGCGCCAGCAGCCAGAACCTAGCGGGAGGCACAGATACGCAGTATTTT
>TRBV5-1|TRBJ2-7|TRBD1|-
CASRTTGAREQYF
TGCGCCAGCCGAACTACAGGGGCGCGGGAGCAGTACTTC
>TRBV11-1|TRBJ2-1|TRBD1|-
CASSSRQGRYNEQFF
TGTGCCAGCAGCTCGAGACAGGGTCGATACAATGAGCAGTTCTTC
>TRBV7-3|TRBJ1-1|TRBD1|-
CASSLSGGTEAFF
TGTGCCAGCAGCTTATCAGGGGGCACTGAAGCTTTCTTT
>TRBV5-5|TRBJ2-7|TRBD1|many
CASSPTTGGIAEQYF
TGTGCCAGCAGCCCAACCACAGGGGGGATAGCCGAGCAGTACTTC
>TRBV12-5|TRBJ1-1|-|-
CASGSPHKGDKAFF
TGTGCTAGTGGTTCCCCCCACAAAGGGGATAAAGCTTTCTTT
>TRBV5-4|TRBJ2-5|TRBD2|-
CASSLGTSKETQYF
TGTGCCAGCAGCTTGGGGACTAGTAAGGAGACCCAGTACTTC
>TRBV5-1|TRBJ2-7|TRBD1|-
CASSWGQGARLQDQYF
TGCGCCAGCAGCTGGGGACAGGGGGCGCGTCTCCAAGACCAGTACTTC
>TRBV6-5|TRBJ2-3|TRBD2|once
CASSYGAGGPTDTQYF
TGTGCCAGCAGTTACGGAGCGGGAGGTCCTACAGATACGCAGTATTTT
>TRBV7-2|TRBJ1-2|-|once
CASSLWTRYGYTF
TGTGCCAGCAGCCTGTGGACACGCTATGGCTACACCTTC
>TRBV19|TRBJ2-6|-|-
CASTVRGTISGANVLTF
TGTGCCAGTACTGTTCGGGGGACGATCTCTGGGGCCAACGTCCTGACTTTC
>TRBV5-1|TRBJ1-4|TRBD1|-
CASKQGAANEKLFF
TGCGCCAGCAAACAGGGGGCAGCTAATGAAAAACTGTTTTTT
>TRBV7-6|TRBJ1-5|TRBD1|-
CASSSFGTEPYSNQPQHF
TGTGCCAGCAGCTCCTTTGGGACAGAGCCATATAGCAATCAGCCCCAGCATTTT
>TRBV5-1|TRBJ1-2|-|-
CASSLGGQGNGYTF
TGCGCCAGCAGCTTGGGAGGGCAGGGGAATGGCTACACCTTC
>TRBV7-8|TRBJ1-1|-|-
CASSLGRGRREAFF
TGTGCCAGCAGCTTAGGTAGGGGCAGGCGTGAAGCTTTCTTT
>TRBV15|TRBJ2-1|-|once
CATSRDSEPGQDNEQFF
TGTGCCACCAGCAGAGACTCGGAACCGGGACAAGACAATGAGCAGTTCTTC
>TRBV5-1|TRBJ2-7|TRBD1|-
CASSPGQGGYEQYF
TGCGCCAGCAGCCCGGGACAGGGAGGCTACGAGCAGTACTTC
>TRBV11-3|TRBJ2-7|TRBD1|-
CASSLSQGREQYF
TGTGCCAGCAGCCTATCACAGGGGCGCGAGCAGTACTTC
>TRBV7-9|TRBJ1-4|TRBD1|-
CASSLDRGLSEKLFF
TGTGCCAGCAGCTTAGATAGGGGGCTCAGTGAAAAACTGTTTTTT
>TRBV6-5|TRBJ2-1|-|-
CASSLYPGEQFF
TGTGCCAGCAGTTTGTACCCCGGTGAGCAGTTCTTC
>TRBV18|TRBJ2-7|-|-
CASSPVTGNEQYF
TGTGCCAGCTCACCGGTTACAGGGAACGAGCAGTACTTC
>TRBV21-1|TRBJ2-6|-|once
CASSPSGGRFRSGANVLTF
TGTGCCAGCAGCCCATCCGGAGGACGGTTTAGGTCTGGGGCCAACGTCCTGACTTTC
>TRBV28|TRBJ2-3|-|-
CASSPTGQFTDTQYF
TGTGCCAGCAGCCCCACAGGGCAGTTCACAGATACGCAGTATTTT
>TRBV28|TRBJ1-5|TRBD1|-
CASSFVRGGNQPQHF
TGTGCCAGCAGTTTCGTCAGGGGGGGCAATCAGCCCCAGCATTTT
>TRBV19|TRBJ2-7|TRBD1|once
CASSFDGNRGNDEQYF
TGTGCCAGTAGTTTCGATGGAAACAGGGGAAACGACGAGCAGTACTTC
>TRBV6-5|TRBJ2-1|TRBD2|once
CASSGGLAAYNEQFF
TGTGCCAGCAGTGGGGGACTAGCCGCCTACAATGAGCAGTTCTTC
>TRBV5-1|TRBJ2-7|-|once
CASSLDRASYEQYF
TGCGCCAGCAGCTTGGACAGGGCATCCTACGAGCAGTACTTC
>TRBV6-5|TRBJ1-2|TRBD1|-
CASSERQGWDYGYTF
TGTGCCAGCAGCGAACGACAGGGGTGGGACTATGGCTACACCTTC
>TRBV4-1|TRBJ2-1|TRBD2|-
CAAGLAPNEQFF
TGCGCAGCGGGACTAGCTCCCAATGAGCAGTTCTTC
>TRBV5-6|TRBJ2-1|-|-
CASSPQVRLHRNEQFF
TGTGCCAGCAGCCCACAAGTCAGGTTGCATAGAAATGAGCAGTTCTTC
>TRBV29-1|TRBJ2-1|-|-
CSVEVRGRGEQFF
TGCAGCGTTGAAGTTCGCGGCCGGGGTGAGCAGTTCTTC
>TRBV14|TRBJ1-2|TRBD1|-
CASSRTGANYGYTF
TGTGCCAGCAGCCGGACAGGAGCTAACTATGGCTACACCTTC
>TRBV7-9|TRBJ1-1|TRBD1|-
CASSNLQGQGPTEAFF
TGTGCCAGCAGTAACCTCCAAGGACAGGGCCCCACTGAAGCTTTCTTT
>TRBV19|TRBJ1-5|TRBD1|-
CASSQRTGRHQPQHF
TGTGCCAGTAGTCAAAGGACAGGGAGGCATCAGCCCCAGCATTTT
>TRBV4-2|TRBJ2-5|TRBD2|-
CASSQNPGGQETQYF
TGTGCCAGCAGCCAGAACCCCGGGGGGCAAGAGACCCAGTACTTC